What follows is one T cell receptor (beta chain) and its context. Its antigen is not known. V lost 2 bases to trimming and J lost 4 bases, with 3 bases between them. This CDR3 is 12 amino acids long. The germline V gene has CDR1 SEHNR and CDR2 FQNEAQ (reference sequence). The source of the sample is a study of neoadjuvant nivolumab and ipilimumab in lung cancer. Study-wide points: TCR sequencing covered a small number of samples. Pretherapy blood TCR richness correlated positively with resected tumor richness.

Method: immunoSEQ multiplex PCR; TCRdb's copy keeps in-frame clones and lacks some. The sample comprises just under 10,000 clones, 81% of which are singletons, and over 3% rests with the top ten. V gene TRBV7-9 combines with J gene TRBJ1-3; D uncertain. The sequence was obtained from an adult with non-small cell lung cancer. The sequencing used peripheral blood, collected before neoadjuvant nivolumab, alone or with ipilimumab. This chain's CDR3 is CASSLPGNTIYF. The CDR3 coding sequence is TGTGCCAGCAGCTTACCGGGAAACACCATATATTTT.